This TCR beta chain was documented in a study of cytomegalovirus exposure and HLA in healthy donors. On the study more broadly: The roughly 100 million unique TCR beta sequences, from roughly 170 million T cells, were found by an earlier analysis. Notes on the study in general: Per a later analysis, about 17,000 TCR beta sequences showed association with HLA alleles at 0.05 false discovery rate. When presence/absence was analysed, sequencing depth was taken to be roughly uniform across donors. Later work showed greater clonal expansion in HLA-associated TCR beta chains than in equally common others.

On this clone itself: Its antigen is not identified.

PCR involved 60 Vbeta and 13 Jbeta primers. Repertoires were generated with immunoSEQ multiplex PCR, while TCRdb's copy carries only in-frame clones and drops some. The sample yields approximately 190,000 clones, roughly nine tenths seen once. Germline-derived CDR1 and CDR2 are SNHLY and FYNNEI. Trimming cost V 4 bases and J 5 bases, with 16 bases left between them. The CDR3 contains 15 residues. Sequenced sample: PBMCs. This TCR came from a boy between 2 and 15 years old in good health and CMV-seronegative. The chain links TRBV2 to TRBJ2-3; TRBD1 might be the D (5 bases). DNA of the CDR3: TGTGCCAGCAGTGTGGGGCTTCCAGCCCAAGATACGCAGTATTTT. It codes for CASSVGLPAQDTQYF.